The next 30 T cell receptor beta chains were all read from a single sample in a study of blood T cell repertoires in COVID-19. Data came from immunoSEQ multiplex PCR; TCRdb stores just in-frame clones and leaves some out. The sample holds 200,000 to 250,000 clones; approximately 90% are singletons and the top ten take 6.3%. Sequenced: peripheral blood. The source of these receptors is a woman aged 30 to 39 with COVID-19, enrolled during active disease.

This rearrangement joins TRBV30 to TRBJ2-3, with 7 bases lining up with TRBD2. V lost 3 bases to trimming and J lost 0 bases; unmatched junction nucleotides: 9. CDR3 length: 16 residues. CDR1 and CDR2 (germline): GTSNPN, SVGIG (reference sequence). CDR3 in amino acids: CAWSGWEGGSTDTQYF. CDR3 DNA sequence: TGTGCCTGGAGCGGCTGGGAGGGAGGGAGCACAGATACGCAGTATTTT.

The chain combines TRBV25-1 with TRBJ1-6; D gene uncertain. Trimming removed 1 base from V and 5 bases from J, with 12 bases in between. CDR3 length equals 16 residues. CDR1 is MGHDK and CDR2 is SYGVNS in the germline V gene. This CDR3 is CASSEFLRSDNSPLHF. The CDR3, as DNA: TGTGCCAGCAGTGAATTCCTCAGGTCAGATAATTCACCCCTCCACTTT.

The genes are TRBV13 and TRBJ2-5; 8 positions match TRBD1. V dropped 2 bases and J dropped 5; count of bases not matched to a gene: 7. The V gene's germline CDR1 is PRHDT and CDR2 FYEKMQ (reference sequence). The CDR3 runs to 15 residues. The CDR3 sequence is CASSLPRQGRETQYF. For the CDR3, the DNA is TGTGCCAGCAGCTTACCCCGACAGGGGAGGGAGACCCAGTACTTC.

The CDR3 coding sequence is TGTGCCAGCAGCCAGCTCGTGGGGCAGAACACCGGGGAGCTGTTTTTT. Its protein is CASSQLVGQNTGELFF. V usage is TRBV3-1 (or the pseudogene TRBV3-2) and J usage is TRBJ2-2, with D possibly TRBD1 on 5 matching bases. This CDR3 has 16 residues. Germline CDR1 LGHDT, CDR2 YNNKEL (reference sequence). Trimming shortened V by 3 bases and J by 1 base, and 12 bases separated the two germline ends.

This clone was seen only once. J is TRBJ1-4 and V is TRBV11-2, with D unresolved. This CDR3 spans 18 amino acids. The germline V gene encodes CDR1 SGHAT and CDR2 FQNNGV. The germline V and J ends were trimmed by 1 base and 8 bases, with 23 bases remaining between them. The CDR3 here is CASSLVILTGITPEKLFF. Here the CDR3 DNA reads TGTGCCAGCAGCTTAGTTATCCTGACCGGGATAACGCCCGAAAAACTGTTTTTT.

The chain links TRBV4-1 to TRBJ1-4, with 10 bases that match TRBD1. The CDR3 has 15 residues. Per germline, CDR1 MGHRA and CDR2 YSYEKL. Trimming took 1 base from V and 7 from J; bases not matched to a gene: 3. DNA of the CDR3: TGCGCCAGCAGCCAAGGACAGGGGGCTATTGAAAAACTGTTTTTT. It encodes CASSQGQGAIEKLFF.

This chain links TRBV18 with TRBJ2-4, with 7 bases that match TRBD1. Trimming removed 2 bases from V and 3 bases from J; junction bases left unmatched: 4. This CDR3 has 15 amino acids. Germline V gene data show CDR1 as KGHSH and CDR2 as LQKENI. CDR3 sequence (DNA): TGTGCCAGCTCACCAAGGTCAGGGGGCAAAAACATTCAGTACTTC. This codes for CASSPRSGGKNIQYF.

The V call is TRBV7-2, the J call TRBJ2-5; the D gene is possibly TRBD2 (6 bases). Trimming shortened V by 6 bases and J by 3 bases, and 14 bases separated the two germline ends. Germline assignment: CDR1 SGHTA and CDR2 FQGNSA. This CDR3 is 14 amino acids long. In DNA, the CDR3 is TGTGCCAGCAGTTTGACCCCGGGAGAAGAGACCCAGTACTTC. Translating it yields CASSLTPGEETQYF. The entire variable domain, with the rest obtained from reference TRBV7-2 and TRBJ2-5, is as follows: GAGVSQSPSNKVTEKGKDVELRCDPISGHTALYWYRQSLGQGLEFLIYFQGNSAPDKSGLPSDRFSAERTGGSVSTLTIQRTQQEDSAVYLCASSLTPGEETQYFGPGTRLLVL.

This chain uses TRBV18 with TRBJ2-1; D may be TRBD2 (5 bases). The CDR3 runs 17 residues. The germline CDR1 and CDR2 sequences are KGHSH and LQKENI. V was clipped by 3 bases and J by 0 bases, with 15 bases between them. Here the CDR3 reads CASSPGRPETSYNEQFF. The CDR3 nucleotides are TGTGCCAGCTCACCGGGGAGACCAGAGACCTCCTACAATGAGCAGTTCTTC.

The V call is TRBV18, the J call TRBJ2-7; TRBD1 matches 7 bases. V was clipped by 3 bases and J by 4 bases; unmatched bases: 3. Germline lookup yields CDR1 KGHSH and CDR2 LQKENI. This CDR3 has 13 amino acids. The CDR3 here is CASSPGTDYEQYV. The CDR3 DNA reads TGTGCCAGCTCACCGGGGACAGATTACGAGCAGTACGTC.

This sequence joins TRBV11-2 and TRBJ1-1; 7 bases line up with TRBD1. Germline CDR1 and CDR2: SGHAT and FQNNGV. V was pared by 4 bases and J by 1 base, with 9 bases of the junction left unmatched. There are 16 residues in the CDR3. The CDR3 nucleotides are TGTGCCAGCAGCTCCCTTACAGGGGCCAAGAACACTGAAGCTTTCTTT. Encoded protein: CASSSLTGAKNTEAFF.

The V gene is TRBV12-3 or TRBV12-4, the J gene TRBJ1-3; D is possibly TRBD1 (5 bases). This CDR3 has 13 amino acids. Deletions cut 1 base from V and 14 bases from J, with 15 bases between. The CDR3 region has the DNA TGTGCCAGCAGTTTAGATGGAGGGGCGAATGTATATTTT. Its protein is CASSLDGGANVYF.

This chain links TRBV9 with TRBJ1-2, with unresolved D. V was shortened by 0 bases and J by 4 bases, with 19 bases between the two germline ends. Germline CDR1 reads SGDLS; CDR2 reads YYNGEE. The CDR3 sequence is 17 residues long. In DNA form, the CDR3 reads TGTGCCAGCAGCGTAGCCCCCACAGCTTATAGTGGCTATGGCTACACCTTC. Translation: CASSVAPTAYSGYGYTF.

This chain links TRBV14 with TRBJ1-2; D not certain. The CDR3 loop spans 13 amino acids. The V and J ends lost 6 bases and 4 bases respectively, with 12 bases between them. Germline loops: CDR1 SGHDN, CDR2 FVKESK. CDR3 sequence (DNA): TGTGCCAGCAGAGGCGGGGAAAGCTATGGCTACACCTTC. Translating it yields CASRGGESYGYTF.

The chain couples TRBV7-2 to TRBJ2-7; 9 bases line up with TRBD1. V was pared by 4 bases and J by 0 bases, with 4 bases of the junction left unmatched. The germline gives CDR1 SGHTA, CDR2 FQGNSA. The CDR3 has 15 residues. The CDR3 DNA sequence: TGTGCCAGCAGCTCCGGGACAGGGAGCTCCTACGAGCAGTACGTC. Encoded protein: CASSSGTGSSYEQYV.

This sequence joins TRBV28 and TRBJ1-5, with 9 positions matching TRBD1. The CDR3 totals 17 residues. Germline CDR1 is MDHEN and CDR2 is SYDVKM. Germline trimming cut 4 bases from V and 5 bases from J; bases unmatched to any gene: 12. The CDR3 DNA reads as TGTGCCAGCAGTTCGTACAGGGGGCGGGTGGCTGATCAGCCCCAGCATTTT. Protein: CASSSYRGRVADQPQHF. The variable domain in full, completed from reference TRBV28 and TRBJ1-5, reads DVKVTQSSRYLVKRTGEKVFLECVQDMDHENMFWYRQDPGLGLRLIYFSYDVKMKEKGDIPEGYSVSREKKERFSLILESASTNQTSMYLCASSSYRGRVADQPQHFGDGTRLSIL.

The chain carries TRBV19 and TRBJ2-1; 10 bases map to TRBD2. There are 16 residues in the CDR3. Germline V gene data show CDR1 as LNHDA and CDR2 as SQIVND (reference sequence). Unmatched junction bases numbered 6, after V lost 2 bases and J lost 5 bases. The CDR3 here is CASSILSLAGHNEQFF. CDR3 bases: TGTGCCAGTAGTATACTTTCACTAGCGGGGCACAATGAGCAGTTCTTC.

The chain links TRBV11-3 to TRBJ2-1; 8 bases fit TRBD2. Germline lookup yields CDR1 SGHNT and CDR2 YENEEA. V shed 5 bases, J shed 0 bases, and the junction held 6 bases outside the gene matches. This CDR3 contains 16 residues. CDR3 coding DNA: TGTGCCAGCAGCGCAATGAGCGGGAGCTCCTACAATGAGCAGTTCTTC. It codes for CASSAMSGSSYNEQFF. Based on the CDR3 plus reference TRBV11-3 and TRBJ2-1, the full variable domain is EAGVVQSPRYKIIEKKQPVAFWCNPISGHNTLYWYLQNLGQGPELLIRYENEEAVDDSQLPKDRFSAERLKGVDSTLKIQPAELGDSAVYLCASSAMSGSSYNEQFFGPGTRLTVL.

This chain links TRBV28 with TRBJ1-5; D ambiguous. V was shortened by 3 bases and J by 4 bases, with 7 bases between the two germline ends. The CDR3 is 13 amino acids. The germline CDR1 and CDR2 sequences are MDHEN and SYDVKM. CDR3 sequence (DNA): TGTGCCAGCAGTTTTCTACGGAATCAGCCCCAGCATTTT. This translates into CASSFLRNQPQHF.

The chain couples TRBV7-2 to TRBJ2-5; 7 bases fit TRBD2. Germline V gene sequence: CDR1 SGHTA, CDR2 FQGNSA. V trimming: 5 bases; J trimming: 5 bases; junction bases outside the gene matches: 5. The CDR3 length is 13 residues. CDR3 coding DNA: TGTGCCAGCAGCCGCGGGAGCTCCGAGACCCAGTACTTC. Its protein is CASSRGSSETQYF.

V is TRBV7-9 and J is TRBJ2-7; 12 bases align to TRBD2. Germline V lookup: CDR1 SEHNR, CDR2 FQNEAQ (reference sequence). Trimming took 3 bases from V and 3 from J; bases not matched to a gene: 0. This CDR3 region has 14 residues. The CDR3 bases are TGTGCCAGCAGCTTGACTAGCGGGGGCTACGAGCAGTACTTC. Amino acids: CASSLTSGGYEQYF.

The rearrangement links TRBV6-6 to TRBJ2-7, with a tentative D call TRBD1 (5 bases). V was trimmed by 2 bases and J by 3 bases, leaving 8 bases between them. The germline gives CDR1 MNHNY, CDR2 SVGAGI (reference sequence). CDR3 length equals 13 residues. CDR3 coding DNA: TGTGCCAGCAGTTACACAGACAGCTACGAGCAGTACGTC. It is translated as CASSYTDSYEQYV.

Written as DNA, the CDR3 is TGTGCCAGTAGTATCAGGGAAGGGGGCACAGATACGCAGTATTTT. This gives the protein CASSIREGGTDTQYF. The chain has TRBV19 and TRBJ2-3, with a tentative D call TRBD1 (5 bases). This CDR3 has 15 amino acids. Per the germline V gene, CDR1 is LNHDA and CDR2 is SQIVND (reference sequence). Trimming removed 3 bases from V and 1 base from J, with 11 bases in between. Full variable domain (missing parts from reference TRBV19 and TRBJ2-3): DGGITQSPKYLFRKEGQNVTLSCEQNLNHDAMYWYRQDPGQGLRLIYYSQIVNDFQKGDIAEGYSVSREKKESFPLTVTSAQKNPTAFYLCASSIREGGTDTQYFGPGTRLTVL.

The V gene is TRBV5-5, the J gene TRBJ2-2; TRBD2 matches 10 bases. This CDR3 has 16 residues. Trimming at V came to 1 base and at J to 4 bases, leaving 4 bases not matched to a gene. Germline V gene sequence: CDR1 SGHKS, CDR2 YYEKEE (reference sequence). DNA of the CDR3: TGTGCCAGCAGCTTGCAGAGACTAGCGGGCACCGGGGAGCTGTTTTTT. The encoded protein is CASSLQRLAGTGELFF. The variable domain in full, completed from reference TRBV5-5 and TRBJ2-2, reads DAGVTQSPTHLIKTRGQQVTLRCSPISGHKSVSWYQQVLGQGPQFIFQYYEKEERGRGNFPDRFSARQFPNYSSELNVNALLLGDSALYLCASSLQRLAGTGELFFGEGSRLTVL.

This clone has only a few counts. This chain links TRBV9 with TRBJ1-2, with D tentatively TRBD1 (6 bases). The V and J ends lost 3 bases and 4 bases respectively, with 16 bases between them. The CDR3 is 15 residues long. From germline, CDR1 is SGDLS and CDR2 YYNGEE. The CDR3 spells CASSGSPDRIYGYTF. CDR3 in DNA: TGTGCCAGCAGCGGGTCCCCAGACAGGATCTATGGCTACACCTTC. The full variable domain, in which reference TRBV9 and TRBJ1-2 provide the parts outside the CDR3, is DSGVTQTPKHLITATGQRVTLRCSPRSGDLSVYWYQQSLDQGLQFLIQYYNGEERAKGNILERFSAQQFPDLHSELNLSSLELGDSALYFCASSGSPDRIYGYTFGSGTRLTVV.

The chain combines TRBV5-4 with TRBJ2-5, with D maybe TRBD2 (6 bases). Trimming pared 8 bases from V and 2 bases from J, leaving 10 bases between. This CDR3 has 12 residues. Germline assignment: CDR1 SGHNT and CDR2 YYREEE (reference sequence). The CDR3 nucleotides read TGTGCCAGTGGGGCGGGACAAGAGACCCAGTACTTC. This translates into CASGAGQETQYF.

The V gene is TRBV29-1, the J gene TRBJ1-1; a weak D match, TRBD1 (6 bases). The germline V gene has CDR1 SQVTM and CDR2 ANQGSEA. Trimming removed 0 bases from V and 6 bases from J, with 11 bases in between. The CDR3 runs to 13 residues. The chain's CDR3 is CSVEERGGAEAFF. CDR3 DNA: TGCAGCGTTGAAGAACGAGGGGGGGCTGAAGCTTTCTTT.

V and J are TRBV2 and TRBJ2-7; 8 bases are a match to TRBD1. Germline trimming cut 6 bases from V and 6 bases from J; bases unmatched to any gene: 7. The CDR3 totals 13 residues. CDR1 and CDR2 (germline): SNHLY, FYNNEI. Here the CDR3 DNA reads TGTGCCAGCAGGGTGGACAGGGCGGCCGAGCAGTACTTC. This sequence encodes CASRVDRAAEQYF.

This clone was observed a single time. V gene TRBV9 combines with J gene TRBJ1-2; 7 bases are a match to TRBD1. Per germline, CDR1 SGDLS and CDR2 YYNGEE. V lost 3 bases and J lost 2; bases outside the gene matches: 4. The CDR3 totals 14 residues. The CDR3 is CASSAGTDNYGYTF. The DNA of the CDR3 is TGTGCCAGCAGCGCCGGGACAGACAACTATGGCTACACCTTC.

The chain uses TRBV5-4 and TRBJ2-3, with 9 bases matching TRBD2. From germline, CDR1 is SGHNT and CDR2 YYREEE (reference sequence). The CDR3 is 16 amino acids. Trimming at V came to 0 bases and at J to 5 bases, leaving 7 bases not matched to a gene. The chain's CDR3 is CASSLAPRGGRDTQYF. For the CDR3, the DNA is TGTGCCAGCAGCTTGGCCCCGCGGGGGGGCCGAGATACGCAGTATTTT.